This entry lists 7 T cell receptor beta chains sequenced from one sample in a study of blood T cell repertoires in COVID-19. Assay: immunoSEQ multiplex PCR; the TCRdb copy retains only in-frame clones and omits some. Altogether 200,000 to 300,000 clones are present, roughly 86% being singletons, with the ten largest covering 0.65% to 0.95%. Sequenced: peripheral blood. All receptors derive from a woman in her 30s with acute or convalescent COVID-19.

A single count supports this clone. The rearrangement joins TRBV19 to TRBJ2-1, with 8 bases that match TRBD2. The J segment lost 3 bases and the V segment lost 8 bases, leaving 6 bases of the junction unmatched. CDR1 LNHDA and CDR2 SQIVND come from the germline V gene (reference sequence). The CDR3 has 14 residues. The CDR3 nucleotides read TGTGCCAGTTCGTGGCGGGAGGTCTACAATGAGCAGTTCTTC. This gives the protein CASSWREVYNEQFF.

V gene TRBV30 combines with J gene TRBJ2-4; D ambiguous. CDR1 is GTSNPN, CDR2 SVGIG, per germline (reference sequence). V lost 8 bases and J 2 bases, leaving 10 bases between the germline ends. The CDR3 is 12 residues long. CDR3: CAQRVSKNIQYF. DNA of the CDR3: TGTGCCCAACGGGTGTCCAAAAACATTCAGTACTTC.

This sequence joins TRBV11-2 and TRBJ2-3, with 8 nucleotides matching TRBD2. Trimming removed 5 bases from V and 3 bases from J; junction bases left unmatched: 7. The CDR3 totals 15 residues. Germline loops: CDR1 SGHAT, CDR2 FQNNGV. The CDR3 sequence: CASSPSAGGTDTQYF. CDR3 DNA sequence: TGTGCCAGCAGCCCCTCGGCGGGAGGAACAGATACGCAGTATTTT.

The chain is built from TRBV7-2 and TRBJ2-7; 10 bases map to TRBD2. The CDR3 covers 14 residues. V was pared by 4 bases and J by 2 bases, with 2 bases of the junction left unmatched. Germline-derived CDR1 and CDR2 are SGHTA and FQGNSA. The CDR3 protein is CASSSSGSPYEQYF. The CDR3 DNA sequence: TGTGCCAGCAGCTCTAGCGGGAGCCCCTACGAGCAGTACTTC.

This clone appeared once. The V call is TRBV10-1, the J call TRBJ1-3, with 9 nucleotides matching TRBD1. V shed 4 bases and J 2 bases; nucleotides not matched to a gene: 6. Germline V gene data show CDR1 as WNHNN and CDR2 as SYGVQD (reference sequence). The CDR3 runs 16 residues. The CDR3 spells CASSGRQGGPGNTIYF. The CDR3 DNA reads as TGCGCCAGCAGTGGGCGACAGGGGGGCCCTGGAAACACCATATATTTT.

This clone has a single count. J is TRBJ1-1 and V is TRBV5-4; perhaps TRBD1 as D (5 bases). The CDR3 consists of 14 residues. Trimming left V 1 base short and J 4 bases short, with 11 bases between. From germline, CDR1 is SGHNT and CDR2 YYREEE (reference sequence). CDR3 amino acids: CASSLQGIGTEAFF. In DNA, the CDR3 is TGTGCCAGCAGCTTGCAGGGTATTGGCACTGAAGCTTTCTTT.

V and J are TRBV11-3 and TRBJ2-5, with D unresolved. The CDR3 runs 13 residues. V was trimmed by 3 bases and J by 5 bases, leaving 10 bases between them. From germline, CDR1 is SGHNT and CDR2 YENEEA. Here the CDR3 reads CASSLSGLETQYF. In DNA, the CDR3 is TGTGCCAGCAGCTTGTCCGGGTTGGAGACCCAGTACTTC.